This record concerns one T cell receptor beta chain sequence. This clone's antigen is unknown. No much larger clone exists at a distance of one base, and base qualities are not known. The data originate from a study of T cell changes during pregnancy in multiple sclerosis (dated by TCRdb to about 2019). Notes on the research overall: In women with multiple sclerosis, the researchers looked at how the T cell repertoire shifted as pregnancy progressed.

Relative to germline, V is 4 bases shorter and J is 4 bases shorter, with 10 bases between their ends. The CDR3 measures 13 amino acids from cysteine to phenylalanine. Of the read, only the CDR3 DNA is kept; its 39 bases are in frame from base 1. The germline V gene sets CDR1 to SNHLY and CDR2 to FYNNEI. Receptors were amplified or captured by the immunoSEQ multiplex PCR assay. In its TCRdb copy, this immuneACCESS table keeps in-frame sequences only and misses some clones. Where compared with another copy, unresolved V genes explain less than half of these, and the others have no known cause. For this sample there are about 53,000 clones; about nine tenths appear just once. The ten most abundant clones make up 0.5% of the sample.

The sequenced sample was CD4+ T cells from peripheral blood mononuclear cells, obtained in the third trimester of pregnancy. The sequence joins TRBV2 to TRBJ1-1; matching of 6 bases hints at TRBD1 as the D gene. This receptor was obtained from a female donor with multiple sclerosis, enrolled in a pregnancy study. The CDR3 protein sequence reads: CASSGQVGTEAFF. The DNA reads TGTGCCAGCAGTGGACAGGTAGGCACTGAAGCTTTCTTT. Full variable domain (CDR3 extended with the reference TRBV2 and TRBJ1-1 proteins): EPEVTQTPSHQVTQMGQEVILRCVPISNHLYFYWYRQILGQKVEFLVSFYNNEISEKSEIFDDQFSVERPDGSNFTLKIRSTKLEDSAMYFCASSGQVGTEAFFGQGTRLTVV.